The 14 T cell receptor beta chains below all came from one sample that was sequenced in a study of T-cell reconstitution after alpha-beta-depleted transplantation in children. Molecular barcoding with unique molecular identifiers was used for the TCRbeta library. One entry per CDR3 protein results from TCRdb running MiXCR on the PCR reads. The sample consists of about 220,000 distinct CDR3 sequences, around a sixth of them appearing once. This specimen consisted of PBMCs, mostly from graft donor cells, obtained 360 days after TCRalphabeta/CD19-depleted stem cell transplant. These receptors were taken from a male patient between 2 and 10 years old who had a stem cell transplant for acute lymphoblastic leukemia, so the T cells may come from the graft donor.

The chain combines TRBV18 with TRBJ2-1, with 9 bases lining up with TRBD2. CDR1 is KGHSH, CDR2 LQKENI, per germline. The ends lost 2 bases at V and 6 bases at J; junction bases unmatched: 8. The CDR3 spans 16 residues. DNA of the CDR3: TGTGCCAGCTCACCATCTAGCGGGAACCTTGGCAATGAGCAGTTCTTC. The encoded protein is CASSPSSGNLGNEQFF.

The V gene is TRBV20-1, the J gene TRBJ1-5, with 7 bases matching TRBD1. Germline trimming cut 4 bases from V and 0 bases from J; bases unmatched to any gene: 12. Germline V gives CDR1 DFQATT, CDR2 SNEGSKA (reference sequence). The CDR3 extends over 17 amino acids. CDR3 DNA: TGCAGTGCTATAGGGGACAGCTCTCTTTATAGCAATCAGCCCCAGCATTTT. This sequence encodes CSAIGDSSLYSNQPQHF.

Ten or more counts support this clonotype. V is TRBV10-3 and J is TRBJ2-7, with TRBD1 matching 9 bases. V gave up 4 bases and J gave up 2 bases; unmatched junction bases: 6. CDR1 is ENHRY and CDR2 is SYGVKD in the germline V gene. The CDR3 is 15 amino acids. The CDR3 nucleotides are TGTGCCATCAGTGCTTTCGGGACAGGGACCTACGAGCAGTACTTC. Residues: CAISAFGTGTYEQYF.

The V and J genes are TRBV19 and TRBJ2-7; D perhaps matches TRBD1 (6 bases). Germline V lookup: CDR1 LNHDA, CDR2 SQIVND (reference sequence). The CDR3 covers 17 residues. Trimming stripped 0 bases from V and 3 bases from J, with 18 bases between. The CDR3 DNA sequence: TGTGCCAGTAGTATAGAGGGGGCCGGGACACCCGTCTACGAGCAGTACTTC. This gives the protein CASSIEGAGTPVYEQYF. Drawing the rest from reference TRBV19 and TRBJ2-7, the complete variable domain is DGGITQSPKYLFRKEGQNVTLSCEQNLNHDAMYWYRQDPGQGLRLIYYSQIVNDFQKGDIAEGYSVSREKKESFPLTVTSAQKNPTAFYLCASSIEGAGTPVYEQYFGPGTRLTVT.

This clonotype was observed a few times. The CDR3 DNA reads TGTGCTAGTGGTTTGTCACGGCATGGGGCCTGCACAGATACGCAGTATTTT. It is translated as CASGLSRHGACTDTQYF. This chain links TRBV12-5 with TRBJ2-3, with a possible D match to TRBD1 (5 bases). This CDR3 region has 17 residues. In germline, CDR1 is LGHNT, CDR2 FRNRAP. Deletions cut 2 bases from V and 1 base from J, with 16 bases between.

This clonotype appeared a few times. The CDR3 loop is CASSQRAGGATDTQYF. DNA of the CDR3: TGTGCCAGCAGCCAGAGGGCGGGGGGGGCCACAGATACGCAGTATTTT. This chain joins TRBV4-2 and TRBJ2-3, with TRBD2 matching 9 bases. The ends lost 3 bases at V and 2 bases at J; junction bases unmatched: 6. Germline V gene lookup returns CDR1 LGHNA and CDR2 YNFKEQ. This CDR3 has 16 residues.

This sequence joins TRBV20-1 and TRBJ2-5; D gene ambiguous. Trimming stripped 6 bases from V and 5 bases from J, with 19 bases between. The germline V gene has CDR1 DFQATT and CDR2 SNEGSKA (reference sequence). This CDR3 comprises 14 residues. CDR3 loop: CSAETSRAWETQYF. CDR3 bases: TGCAGTGCAGAGACGTCCCGTGCTTGGGAGACCCAGTACTTC.

This clonotype was found many times. The chain recombines TRBV12-3 or TRBV12-4 with TRBJ2-3; D unresolved. The V gene lost 0 bases and the J gene lost 1 base, with 5 bases spanning the gap. This CDR3 is 14 amino acids long. The DNA of the CDR3 is TGTGCCAGCAGTTTAGCACTTCGCACAGATACGCAGTATTTT. Translated: CASSLALRTDTQYF.

A few counts support this clonotype. V is TRBV30 and J is TRBJ1-1; 7 bases agree with TRBD1. The J segment lost 0 bases and the V segment lost 2 bases, leaving 12 bases of the junction unmatched. The CDR3 sequence is 17 residues long. The germline V gene encodes CDR1 GTSNPN and CDR2 SVGIG (reference sequence). The CDR3 spells CAWSPRQGFDMNTEAFF. The CDR3 nucleotides are TGTGCCTGGAGTCCCCGACAGGGTTTCGACATGAACACTGAAGCTTTCTTT.

Many counts were recorded for this clonotype. The genes are TRBV15 and TRBJ2-1, with D maybe TRBD1 (6 bases). The CDR3 contains 13 residues. Germline-derived CDR1 and CDR2 are LNHNV and YYDKDF (reference sequence). V shed 6 bases and J shed 2 bases, with 8 bases lying between them. The CDR3 DNA reads TGTGCCACCAGGGACAGCGCCTACAATGAGCAGTTCTTC. It codes for CATRDSAYNEQFF.

This clonotype was found many times. The chain combines TRBV2 with TRBJ2-7; TRBD1 is a possible D gene (6 bases). The length of the CDR3 is 12 residues. Per the germline V gene, CDR1 is SNHLY and CDR2 is FYNNEI. The V gene lost 8 bases and the J gene lost 3 bases, with 11 bases spanning the gap. The CDR3 spells CASPGQNYEQYF. The CDR3 coding sequence is TGTGCCAGCCCTGGACAGAACTACGAGCAGTACTTC.

This clonotype was found many times. This chain connects TRBV5-6 to TRBJ2-2, with unresolved D. Germline V gives CDR1 SGHDT, CDR2 YYEEEE. The CDR3 loop spans 16 amino acids. Trimming left V 1 base short and J 2 bases short, with 12 bases between. CDR3 sequence reads: CASSLLVLPNTGELFF. The DNA for the CDR3 is TGTGCCAGCAGCTTGTTGGTGCTTCCTAACACCGGGGAGCTGTTTTTT.

The chain couples TRBV20-1 to TRBJ2-3; D tentatively fits TRBD1 or TRBD2 (8 bases each). Trimming stripped 5 bases from V and 6 bases from J, with 33 bases between. The CDR3 consists of 19 residues. CDR1 and CDR2 (germline): DFQATT, SNEGSKA (reference sequence). CDR3 coding DNA: TGCAGTGCTCTAGGACGGCCGGGACAGGAGCGGGGGCCGGGGGATACGCAGTATTTT. Amino acids: CSALGRPGQERGPGDTQYF.

This clonotype was found many times. The chain carries TRBV5-1 and TRBJ1-1; 8 bases match TRBD1. Germline CDR1 SGHRS, CDR2 YFSETQ. The trim removed 4 bases at V and 3 bases at J, leaving 2 bases unmatched. This CDR3 has 13 amino acids. The CDR3 coding sequence is TGCGCCAGCAGCGTACAGGGGGACACTGAAGCTTTCTTT. Protein: CASSVQGDTEAFF. The complete variable domain, with remaining parts taken from reference TRBV5-1 and TRBJ1-1, reads KAGVTQTPRYLIKTRGQQVTLSCSPISGHRSVSWYQQTPGQGLQFLFEYFSETQRNKGNFPGRFSGRQFSNSRSEMNVSTLELGDSALYLCASSVQGDTEAFFGQGTRLTVV.